This T cell receptor (beta chain) was recorded in a study of blood T cell repertoires in COVID-19. Overall study context: There were acute and convalescent COVID-19 samples, and they came from the United States, Italy and Spain.

Profiled with immunoSEQ multiplex PCR; TCRdb holds only in-frame clones, not every one. The sample lists some 250,000 clones, around nine tenths occurring once. This clone was seen once. Germline V CDR1 and CDR2: LNHDA, SQIVND (reference sequence). J gave up 2 bases and V 3 bases, and 4 bases lay outside the gene matches. This CDR3 region has 15 residues. The specimen was peripheral blood. The TCR originated in a woman aged 40-49 years who had recovered from COVID-19. The chain uses TRBV19 and TRBJ2-1, with TRBD2 identical over 7 bases. In DNA form, the CDR3 reads TGTGCCAGTAGTATCCCTAGCGGCACCTACAATGAGCAGTTCTTC. This codes for CASSIPSGTYNEQFF.